The 23 T cell receptor beta chains given below trace back to one sample, sequenced in a study of cytomegalovirus exposure and HLA in healthy donors. A multiplex PCR was run with 60 Vbeta primers and 13 Jbeta primers. Using immunoSEQ multiplex PCR, the repertoire was profiled, and TCRdb retains in-frame clones only, with some absent. The sample records approximately 120,000 clones, more than 65% being singletons. The sequenced sample was PBMCs. The receptor set was obtained from a woman in her forties in good health and CMV-seropositive.

This sequence joins TRBV7-9 and TRBJ2-1; D is possibly TRBD1 (6 bases). The V and J ends lost 5 bases and 7 bases respectively, with 9 bases between them. Germline V gene sequence: CDR1 SEHNR, CDR2 FQNEAQ (reference sequence). There are 12 residues in the CDR3. CDR3 protein: CASSGGHNEQFF. The CDR3 bases are TGTGCCAGCAGCGGGGGACATAATGAGCAGTTCTTC.

The rearrangement joins TRBV14 to TRBJ2-1; TRBD2 agrees at 9 bases. Germline trimming cut 4 bases from V and 5 bases from J; bases unmatched to any gene: 6. The CDR3 has 15 residues. Germline lookup yields CDR1 SGHDN and CDR2 FVKESK. Here the CDR3 reads CASSRLAGVDNEQFF. CDR3 bases: TGTGCCAGCAGCCGTTTAGCGGGAGTGGACAATGAGCAGTTCTTC.

The chain combines TRBV2 with TRBJ2-5; 9 bases match TRBD1. J gave up 2 bases and V 8 bases, and 6 bases lay outside the gene matches. CDR3 length equals 14 residues. Germline V gene lookup returns CDR1 SNHLY and CDR2 FYNNEI. CDR3 protein: CASGDRVYQETQYF. The CDR3 nucleotides read TGTGCCAGCGGGGACAGGGTCTATCAAGAGACCCAGTACTTC. The complete variable domain, with remaining parts taken from reference TRBV2 and TRBJ2-5, reads EPEVTQTPSHQVTQMGQEVILRCVPISNHLYFYWYRQILGQKVEFLVSFYNNEISEKSEIFDDQFSVERPDGSNFTLKIRSTKLEDSAMYFCASGDRVYQETQYFGPGTRLLVL.

CDR3 nucleotide sequence: TGTGCCACCAGCAGAGATCGTCGGCTAGCGGGAGCGAACACCGGGGAGCTGTTTTTT. As protein: CATSRDRRLAGANTGELFF. The chain recombines TRBV15 with TRBJ2-2; 10 nucleotides align to TRBD2. This CDR3 spans 19 amino acids. The junction had 7 bases not matched to a gene; V was cut back by 0 bases and J by 0 bases. Germline loops: CDR1 LNHNV, CDR2 YYDKDF (reference sequence).

This chain uses TRBV27 with TRBJ1-6; 7 bases match TRBD1. CDR1 and CDR2 from the germline V gene are MNHEY and SMNVEV (reference sequence). V lost 6 bases to trimming and J lost 5 bases; unmatched junction nucleotides: 10. This CDR3 is built from 16 residues. The CDR3 DNA sequence: TGTGCCAGCAGGGATACAGGGGTTCGAAATAATTCACCCCTCCACTTT. It encodes CASRDTGVRNNSPLHF.

The rearrangement links TRBV11-2 to TRBJ2-1; 7 bases fit TRBD2. V lost 6 bases and J lost 9; bases outside the gene matches: 20. CDR1 SGHAT and CDR2 FQNNGV come from the germline V gene. The CDR3 is 17 residues long. The CDR3 is CASSPKGRERRSGEQFF. CDR3 nucleotide sequence: TGTGCCAGCAGTCCGAAAGGGCGGGAGAGACGATCGGGTGAGCAGTTCTTC.

The chain employs TRBV2 and TRBJ1-4; 7 positions agree with TRBD1. The germline V gene encodes CDR1 SNHLY and CDR2 FYNNEI. Unmatched junction bases numbered 6, after V lost 3 bases and J lost 8 bases. This CDR3 has 14 amino acids. This CDR3 is CASSERGLGEKLFF. CDR3 in DNA: TGTGCCAGCAGTGAGAGGGGGCTAGGGGAAAAACTGTTTTTT.

This rearrangement joins TRBV7-8 to TRBJ2-1, with TRBD2 matching over 10 bases. J was trimmed by 4 bases and V by 6 bases; bases with no gene match: 15. This CDR3 has 18 residues. Germline lookup yields CDR1 SGHVS and CDR2 FQNEAQ. CDR3 nucleotide sequence: TGTGCCAGCAGTCTAGAAGGGCTAGCGGGAGCTGCGTACAATGAGCAGTTCTTC. It specifies CASSLEGLAGAAYNEQFF.

The V and J genes are TRBV11-3 and TRBJ2-4, with D possibly being TRBD1 (7 bases). The germline V gene has CDR1 SGHNT and CDR2 YENEEA. This CDR3 has 14 residues. V was cut by 6 bases and J by 10 bases, with 19 bases left in between. CDR3 protein: CASSTSGDRSIQYF. DNA of the CDR3: TGTGCCAGCAGTACCTCGGGGGACAGATCGATTCAGTACTTC.

The chain couples TRBV5-4 to TRBJ1-2; D gene unclear. The CDR3 consists of 14 residues. Germline V gives CDR1 SGHNT, CDR2 YYREEE (reference sequence). V dropped 1 base and J dropped 2 bases, with 9 bases sitting between them. The CDR3 DNA follows: TGTGCCAGCAGCTTGCGGACGGGGAACTATGGCTACACCTTC. Translation gives CASSLRTGNYGYTF.

The chain couples TRBV28 to TRBJ2-1; a weak D match, TRBD2 (6 bases). The CDR3 runs to 15 residues. CDR1 is MDHEN, CDR2 SYDVKM, per germline. Trimming removed 8 bases from V and 8 bases from J, with 22 bases in between. CDR3 in amino acids: CASVQGGVASYEQFF. CDR3 nucleotides: TGTGCCAGCGTACAAGGCGGGGTAGCGAGTTATGAGCAGTTCTTC. Together with reference TRBV28 and TRBJ2-1, the CDR3 gives the full variable domain: DVKVTQSSRYLVKRTGEKVFLECVQDMDHENMFWYRQDPGLGLRLIYFSYDVKMKEKGDIPEGYSVSREKKERFSLILESASTNQTSMYLCASVQGGVASYEQFFGPGTRLTVL.

The V and J genes are TRBV28 and TRBJ2-1; tentative D call: TRBD1 (7 bases). The CDR3 has 17 residues. Germline V CDR1 and CDR2: MDHEN, SYDVKM. V was trimmed by 6 bases and J by 4 bases, leaving 22 bases between them. Here the CDR3 reads CASSPRQGLPFYNEQFF. The CDR3 DNA sequence: TGTGCCAGCAGCCCCCGACAGGGACTCCCGTTTTACAATGAGCAGTTCTTC. The whole variable domain, filled in from reference TRBV28 and TRBJ2-1, reads DVKVTQSSRYLVKRTGEKVFLECVQDMDHENMFWYRQDPGLGLRLIYFSYDVKMKEKGDIPEGYSVSREKKERFSLILESASTNQTSMYLCASSPRQGLPFYNEQFFGPGTRLTVL.

The rearrangement links TRBV5-6 to TRBJ2-7, with D perhaps TRBD2 (6 bases). The CDR3 runs 15 residues. Germline CDR1 SGHDT, CDR2 YYEEEE. Trimming removed 4 bases from V and 2 bases from J, with 16 bases in between. CDR3 region: CASSPSAGPTYEQYF. The CDR3 coding sequence is TGTGCCAGCAGCCCGTCGGCGGGACCTACCTACGAGCAGTACTTC.

The V gene is TRBV6-1, the J gene TRBJ2-1, with no clear D. The CDR3 consists of 13 residues. V lost 6 bases and J lost 6, with 12 bases in between. CDR1 MNHNS and CDR2 SASEGT come from the germline V gene. The CDR3 loop is CASRGNWVNEQFF. DNA for the CDR3: TGTGCCAGCAGGGGCAATTGGGTCAATGAGCAGTTCTTC.

The chain employs TRBV28 and TRBJ1-3; possibly TRBD1 for D (6 bases). The CDR3 sequence is 16 residues long. The germline V gene has CDR1 MDHEN and CDR2 SYDVKM. V was trimmed by 5 bases and J by 4 bases, leaving 18 bases between them. CDR3 in amino acids: CASSPRTVLDGNTIYF. The CDR3 DNA reads TGTGCCAGCAGTCCACGGACAGTCCTTGACGGAAACACCATATATTTT.

This clone has just one count. The J gene is TRBJ2-3, the V gene TRBV5-1, with unresolved D. The V end lost 3 bases, the J end lost 2 bases, and 4 bases lay between the germline ends. This CDR3 is built from 12 residues. CDR1 and CDR2 (germline): SGHRS, YFSETQ. The CDR3 DNA sequence: TGCGCCAGCAGCTCCTCCACAGATACGCAGTATTTT. It is translated as CASSSSTDTQYF.

This clone was seen only a few times. This chain joins TRBV5-1 and TRBJ2-1, with 9 bases matching TRBD1. V trimming: 4 bases; J trimming: 12 bases; junction bases outside the gene matches: 17. Germline V lookup: CDR1 SGHRS, CDR2 YFSETQ. CDR3 length: 16 amino acids. Here the CDR3 reads CASSVRGDRATTGQFF. DNA for the CDR3: TGCGCCAGCAGCGTACGAGGGGACAGGGCCACCACGGGGCAGTTCTTC.

In this sample, this clone turned up a few times. This chain connects TRBV30 to TRBJ2-1; 7 bases fit TRBD2. The CDR3 sequence is 14 residues long. Germline loops: CDR1 GTSNPN, CDR2 SVGIG (reference sequence). The trim removed 3 bases at V and 9 bases at J, leaving 11 bases unmatched. CDR3: CAWSPGLVRGEQFF. CDR3 DNA sequence: TGTGCCTGGAGCCCCGGACTAGTTCGGGGTGAGCAGTTCTTC.

This chain uses TRBV19 with TRBJ2-1, with 7 bases that match TRBD2. The CDR3 is 13 residues long. CDR1 is LNHDA, CDR2 SQIVND, per germline (reference sequence). J lost 8 bases, V lost 4 bases, and 5 bases had no gene match. The CDR3 sequence: CASSKGGKDEQFF. The CDR3, as DNA: TGTGCCAGTAGTAAGGGAGGGAAGGATGAGCAGTTCTTC.

This clone was observed a single time. The rearrangement links TRBV27 to TRBJ2-7; D is uncertain. Germline V gene sequence: CDR1 MNHEY, CDR2 SMNVEV (reference sequence). Between the trimmed V and J ends, which lost 3 bases and 0 bases, there was a span of 15 bases. This CDR3 contains 16 residues. DNA of the CDR3: TGTGCCAGCAGTTTGTCGACCCTCTGGAGCTCCTACGAGCAGTACTTC. The encoded protein is CASSLSTLWSSYEQYF.

The chain has TRBV10-3 and TRBJ2-1; weak D call: TRBD1 (5 bases). Trimming cost V 4 bases and J 2 bases, with 15 bases left between them. CDR1 ENHRY and CDR2 SYGVKD come from the germline V gene. The CDR3 consists of 16 residues. The CDR3 nucleotides are TGTGCCATCAGTGGACAGAAGACCGCTCCCTACAATGAGCAGTTCTTC. Translating gives CAISGQKTAPYNEQFF.

This clone was detected only a few times. The chain has TRBV5-1 and TRBJ1-1, with 7 positions matching TRBD1. Germline CDR1 SGHRS, CDR2 YFSETQ. V was clipped by 3 bases and J by 6 bases; unmatched bases: 14. The CDR3 runs to 16 residues. The CDR3 sequence: CASSSGLGTGVSEAFF. The CDR3 bases are TGCGCCAGCAGCTCCGGGCTTGGAACAGGGGTCTCTGAAGCTTTCTTT.

The rearrangement links TRBV28 to TRBJ2-7; 7 nucleotides agree with TRBD1. The CDR3 loop spans 11 amino acids. Germline CDR1 is MDHEN and CDR2 is SYDVKM. As DNA, the CDR3 is TGTGTGGGACAGCGGATCTACGAGCAGTACTTC. The encoded protein is CVGQRIYEQYF. Looking up the rest from reference TRBV28 and TRBJ2-7 gives the full variable domain: DVKVTQSSRYLVKRTGEKVFLECVQDMDHENMFWYRQDPGLGLRLIYFSYDVKMKEKGDIPEGYSVSREKKERFSLILESASTNQTSMYLCVGQRIYEQYFGPGTRLTVT.